This TCR beta chain was found in a study of identical twins. The study's findings and limits: Modelling approaches yielded underestimates of out-of-frame TCR alpha sharing between monozygotic twins. Insertions ran lower in abundant cord blood beta clonotypes, though not in memory repertoires. A cross-sectional statistical analysis, not follow-up of the same donors, supported the conclusions.

Germline V CDR1 and CDR2: DFQATT, SNEGSKA (reference sequence). The CDR3 spans 12 residues. Unique molecular identifiers were present on cDNA, and template switching added a universal primer site. TCRdb fed the 5' RACE reads into MiXCR, producing one record per CDR3 protein. The table shows some 1,600,000 distinct CDR3 sequences, with about 30% occurring only once. On this clonotype: As yet, its antigen is unknown. This may arise from a read error, as a much more abundant clone is one base away.

This chain links TRBV20-1 with TRBJ1-2; 7 nucleotides agree with TRBD1. The source is a newborn girl in good health. The specimen sequenced was cord blood. The CDR3: CRLQGTNHGYTF. The CDR3, as DNA: TGCAGACTACAGGGGACTAACCATGGCTACACCTTC.